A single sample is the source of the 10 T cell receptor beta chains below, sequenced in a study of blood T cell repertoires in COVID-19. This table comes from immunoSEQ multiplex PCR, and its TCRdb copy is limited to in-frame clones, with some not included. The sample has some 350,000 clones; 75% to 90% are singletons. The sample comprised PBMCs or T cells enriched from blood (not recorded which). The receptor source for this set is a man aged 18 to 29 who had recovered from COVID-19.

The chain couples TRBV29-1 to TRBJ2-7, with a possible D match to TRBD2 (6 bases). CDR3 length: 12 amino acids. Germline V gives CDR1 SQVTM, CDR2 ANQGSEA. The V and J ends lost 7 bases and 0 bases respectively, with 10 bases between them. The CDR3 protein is CSDGSSSYEQYF. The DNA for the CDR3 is TGCAGCGACGGGAGCAGCTCCTACGAGCAGTACTTC.

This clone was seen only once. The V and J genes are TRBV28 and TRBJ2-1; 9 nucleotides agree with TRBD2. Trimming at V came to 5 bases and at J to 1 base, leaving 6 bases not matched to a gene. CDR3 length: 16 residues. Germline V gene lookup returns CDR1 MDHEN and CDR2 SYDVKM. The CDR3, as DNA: TGTGCCAGCAGTCGGTGGACTAGCGATTCCTACAATGAGCAGTTCTTC. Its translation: CASSRWTSDSYNEQFF. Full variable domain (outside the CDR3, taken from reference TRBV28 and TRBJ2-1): DVKVTQSSRYLVKRTGEKVFLECVQDMDHENMFWYRQDPGLGLRLIYFSYDVKMKEKGDIPEGYSVSREKKERFSLILESASTNQTSMYLCASSRWTSDSYNEQFFGPGTRLTVL.

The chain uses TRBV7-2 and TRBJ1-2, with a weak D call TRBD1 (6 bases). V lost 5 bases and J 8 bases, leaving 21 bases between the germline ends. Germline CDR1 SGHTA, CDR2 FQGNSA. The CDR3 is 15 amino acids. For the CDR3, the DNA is TGTGCCAGCAGCCTGACCATGACAGGCTCAGAGGGCTACACCTTC. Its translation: CASSLTMTGSEGYTF.

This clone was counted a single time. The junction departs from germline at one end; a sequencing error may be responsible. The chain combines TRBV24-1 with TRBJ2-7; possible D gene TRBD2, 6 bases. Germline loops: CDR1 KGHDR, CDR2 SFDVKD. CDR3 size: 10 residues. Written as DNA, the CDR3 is TGTGCCACGACCCGGGACTTAAGGGACTTC. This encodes CATTRDLRDF.

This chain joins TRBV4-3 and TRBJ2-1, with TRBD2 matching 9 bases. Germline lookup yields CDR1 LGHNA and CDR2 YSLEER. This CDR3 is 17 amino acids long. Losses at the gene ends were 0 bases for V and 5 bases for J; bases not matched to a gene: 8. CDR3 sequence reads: CASSQELGLAGNNEQFF. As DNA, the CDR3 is TGCGCCAGCAGCCAAGAATTAGGTCTAGCGGGAAACAATGAGCAGTTCTTC.

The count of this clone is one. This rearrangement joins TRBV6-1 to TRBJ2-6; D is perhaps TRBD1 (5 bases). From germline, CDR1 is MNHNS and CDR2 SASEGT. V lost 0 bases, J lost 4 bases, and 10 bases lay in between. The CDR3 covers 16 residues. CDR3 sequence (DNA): TGTGCCAGCAGTGAAGCGTCCAGGGCAGGGGCCAACGTCCTGACTTTC. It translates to CASSEASRAGANVLTF.

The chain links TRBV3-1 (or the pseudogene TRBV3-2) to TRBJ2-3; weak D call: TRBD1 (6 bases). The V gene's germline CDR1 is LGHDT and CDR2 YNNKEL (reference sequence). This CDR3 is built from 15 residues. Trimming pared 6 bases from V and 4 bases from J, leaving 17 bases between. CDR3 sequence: CASRRGGKGSDTQYF. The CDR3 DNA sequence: TGTGCCAGCAGACGAGGGGGAAAGGGTTCAGATACGCAGTATTTT.

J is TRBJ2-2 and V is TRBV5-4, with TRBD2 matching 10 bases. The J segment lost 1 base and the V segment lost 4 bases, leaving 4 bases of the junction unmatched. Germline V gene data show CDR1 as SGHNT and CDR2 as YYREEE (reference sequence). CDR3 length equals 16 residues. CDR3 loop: CASSQGLAKNTGELFF. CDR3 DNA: TGTGCCAGCAGCCAGGGACTAGCGAAGAACACCGGGGAGCTGTTTTTT.

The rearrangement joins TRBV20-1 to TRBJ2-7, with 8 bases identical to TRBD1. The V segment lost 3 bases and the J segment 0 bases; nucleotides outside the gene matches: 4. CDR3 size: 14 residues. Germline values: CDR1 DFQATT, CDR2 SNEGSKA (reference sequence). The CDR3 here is CSASGTGDSYEQYF. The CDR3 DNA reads TGCAGTGCTAGTGGGACAGGCGACTCCTACGAGCAGTACTTC.

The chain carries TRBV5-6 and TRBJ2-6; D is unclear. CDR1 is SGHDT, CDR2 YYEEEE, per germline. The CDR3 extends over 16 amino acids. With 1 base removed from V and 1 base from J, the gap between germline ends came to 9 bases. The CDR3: CASSLFGFSGANVLTF. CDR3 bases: TGTGCCAGCAGCTTGTTCGGGTTTTCTGGGGCCAACGTCCTGACTTTC.